Below, 18 T cell receptor beta chains from the same sample are listed, as sequenced in a study of T cell changes during pregnancy in multiple sclerosis. The assay was immunoSEQ multiplex PCR, and TCRdb's table has in-frame clones only and misses some. Of more than 35,000 clones detected, more than 75% appear once; the ten largest clones hold about 0.58%. This sample comprised CD4+ T cells from peripheral blood mononuclear cells, obtained in the first trimester of pregnancy. Every receptor here comes from a female donor with multiple sclerosis, enrolled in a pregnancy study.

The gene calls are TRBV6-5 and TRBJ2-2; 7 bases line up with TRBD1. The germline V gene encodes CDR1 MNHEY and CDR2 SVGAGI. This CDR3 contains 15 residues. V shed 6 bases, J shed 5 bases, and the junction held 9 bases outside the gene matches. This CDR3 is CASRGRGGRTGELFF. The CDR3 coding sequence is TGTGCCAGCAGGGGGAGAGGGGGCAGGACCGGGGAGCTGTTTTTT.

The J gene is TRBJ2-5, the V gene TRBV23-1; 10 bases agree with TRBD1. TRBV23-1 is classed as an ORF, of uncertain function. J gave up 3 bases and V 4 bases, and 5 bases lay outside the gene matches. The CDR3 runs 15 residues. The CDR3 is CASSRKGQGKETQYF. The DNA of the CDR3 is TGCGCCAGCAGTCGAAAGGGACAGGGGAAAGAGACCCAGTACTTC.

The chain uses TRBV19 and TRBJ1-5; 10 bases are shared with TRBD1. The CDR3 loop spans 16 amino acids. The germline gives CDR1 LNHDA, CDR2 SQIVND (reference sequence). V was pared by 3 bases and J by 4 bases, with 6 bases of the junction left unmatched. Here the CDR3 DNA reads TGTGCCAGTAGTATCGAGGGACAGGGGCGGAATCAGCCCCAGCATTTT. Its translation: CASSIEGQGRNQPQHF.

This clone was seen just once. This sequence joins TRBV2 and TRBJ2-7; the D gene is possibly TRBD1 (5 bases). With 6 bases removed from V and 0 bases from J, the gap between germline ends came to 12 bases. Germline V gene sequence: CDR1 SNHLY, CDR2 FYNNEI. CDR3 length: 14 amino acids. The CDR3 protein is CASRDNLGSYEQYF. CDR3 bases: TGTGCCAGCAGGGACAACTTGGGCTCCTACGAGCAGTACTTC.

The CDR3: CAWSVAVPRNSPLHF. The CDR3 bases are TGTGCCTGGAGTGTAGCCGTCCCACGAAATTCACCCCTCCACTTT. This sequence joins TRBV30 and TRBJ1-6; unclear D gene. CDR1 GTSNPN and CDR2 SVGIG come from the germline V gene (reference sequence). This CDR3 region has 15 residues. Trimming took 0 bases from V and 7 from J, leaving 13 bases between them.

The chain joins TRBV10-1 to TRBJ1-5, with a possible D match to TRBD1 (5 bases). The ends were cut back, 7 bases at V and 5 bases at J, with 21 bases in the middle. Germline V CDR1 and CDR2: WNHNN, SYGVQD (reference sequence). CDR3 length: 16 amino acids. CDR3 DNA: TGCGCCAGCATCTCCCCGGCCCCAGGGTTGGATCAGCCCCAGCATTTT. Encoded protein: CASISPAPGLDQPQHF.

The V call is TRBV10-3, the J call TRBJ1-6; the D gene is possibly TRBD1 (6 bases). Between the trimmed V and J ends, which lost 6 bases and 2 bases, there was a span of 17 bases. Looked up from germline, CDR1 is ENHRY and CDR2 is SYGVKD. The CDR3 spans 17 residues. CDR3 DNA sequence: TGTGCCATCAGCCCGTACAGGGAATCACCCTATAATTCACCCCTCCACTTT. Encoded protein: CAISPYRESPYNSPLHF.

V is TRBV30 and J is TRBJ1-2; the D gene is possibly TRBD1 (6 bases). The CDR3 is 13 residues long. CDR1 is GTSNPN and CDR2 is SVGIG in the germline V gene (reference sequence). The germline V and J ends were trimmed by 0 bases and 8 bases, with 13 bases remaining between them. The CDR3 DNA follows: TGTGCCTGGAGTGTTGGGCAGGGGCGAGGCTACACCTTC. This gives the protein CAWSVGQGRGYTF.

The CDR3 loop is CASSPSQGPPYAGYTF. Here the CDR3 DNA reads TGTGCCAGCAGCCCCTCGCAGGGGCCGCCCTATGCGGGCTACACCTTC. V is TRBV9 and J is TRBJ1-2; possible D gene TRBD1, 6 bases. In germline, CDR1 is SGDLS, CDR2 YYNGEE. Trimming removed 4 bases from V and 8 bases from J, with 24 bases in between. The CDR3 runs 16 residues.

V gene TRBV7-8 combines with J gene TRBJ2-7; a possible D gene is TRBD2 (5 bases). Trimming left V 0 bases short and J 1 base short, with 10 bases between. The CDR3 contains 15 residues. Germline assignment: CDR1 SGHVS and CDR2 FQNEAQ. CDR3: CASSLAGSSSYEQYF. The CDR3 nucleotides read TGTGCCAGCAGCTTAGCGGGGAGTTCTTCCTACGAGCAGTACTTC.

The chain carries TRBV2 and TRBJ2-1, with TRBD2 matching over 8 bases. The CDR3 covers 13 residues. Germline loops: CDR1 SNHLY, CDR2 FYNNEI. Trimming removed 9 bases from V and 6 bases from J; junction bases left unmatched: 7. The chain's CDR3 is CAREHLAGNEQFF. CDR3 DNA: TGTGCCAGAGAACACCTAGCGGGCAATGAGCAGTTCTTC.

The CDR3 sequence is CASSTTGSGQPQHF. The CDR3 DNA sequence: TGTGCCAGTAGTACCACAGGGTCGGGACAGCCCCAGCATTTT. The chain employs TRBV19 and TRBJ1-5, with a tentative D call TRBD1 (6 bases). The germline CDR1 and CDR2 sequences are LNHDA and SQIVND (reference sequence). V was pared by 4 bases and J by 7 bases, with 14 bases between. The CDR3 is made up of 14 amino acids. Complete variable domain (other parts from reference TRBV19 and TRBJ1-5): DGGITQSPKYLFRKEGQNVTLSCEQNLNHDAMYWYRQDPGQGLRLIYYSQIVNDFQKGDIAEGYSVSREKKESFPLTVTSAQKNPTAFYLCASSTTGSGQPQHFGDGTRLSIL.

CDR3: CASSEAPSGGAKETQYF. The CDR3 DNA is TGTGCCAGCAGTGAAGCCCCTAGCGGGGGGGCCAAAGAGACCCAGTACTTC. The chain couples TRBV6-1 to TRBJ2-5, with 12 positions matching TRBD2. CDR3 length: 17 residues. J lost 3 bases, V lost 0 bases, and 5 bases had no gene match. From germline, CDR1 is MNHNS and CDR2 SASEGT.

This clone was counted only a few times. The chain carries TRBV5-8 and TRBJ1-1, with TRBD1 matching over 7 bases. This CDR3 spans 15 amino acids. J gave up 2 bases and V 3 bases, and 7 bases lay outside the gene matches. The germline V gene encodes CDR1 SGHTS and CDR2 YDEGEE. The CDR3 is CASSSGQKANTEAFF. The CDR3, as DNA: TGTGCCAGCAGCTCGGGACAGAAGGCTAACACTGAAGCTTTCTTT.

The rearrangement links TRBV7-9 to TRBJ2-2; 7 bases map to TRBD1. V lost 7 bases, J lost 7 bases, and 12 bases stayed unmatched. CDR3 length equals 15 residues. The germline gives CDR1 SEHNR, CDR2 FQNEAQ (reference sequence). The CDR3 loop is CASTLGGSGRGELFF. In nucleotides, the CDR3 is TGTGCCAGCACCCTAGGGGGCTCAGGGCGCGGGGAGCTGTTTTTT.

The CDR3 sequence is CASSSSEVIGELFF. The CDR3 region has the DNA TGTGCCAGCAGTAGCTCCGAGGTCATCGGGGAGCTGTTTTTT. The chain uses TRBV2 and TRBJ2-2; D is unresolved. Germline loops: CDR1 SNHLY, CDR2 FYNNEI. V gave up 5 bases and J gave up 7 bases, with 14 bases separating them. CDR3 length equals 14 residues. Full variable domain (remainder filled in from reference TRBV2 and TRBJ2-2): EPEVTQTPSHQVTQMGQEVILRCVPISNHLYFYWYRQILGQKVEFLVSFYNNEISEKSEIFDDQFSVERPDGSNFTLKIRSTKLEDSAMYFCASSSSEVIGELFFGEGSRLTVL.

In nucleotides, the CDR3 is TGTGCCAGCAGCCAAGATGGGACAGGGATTTTCGCTGGAAACACCATATATTTT. This codes for CASSQDGTGIFAGNTIYF. This chain connects TRBV14 to TRBJ1-3; TRBD1 aligns across 9 bases. The ends lost 0 bases at V and 2 bases at J; junction bases unmatched: 8. Germline V gene sequence: CDR1 SGHDN, CDR2 FVKESK. The CDR3 consists of 18 residues.

V and J are TRBV7-2 and TRBJ1-5; 7 nucleotides align to TRBD1. The CDR3 covers 15 residues. V was pared by 1 base and J by 3 bases, with 3 bases of the junction left unmatched. The germline CDR1 and CDR2 sequences are SGHTA and FQGNSA. CDR3 nucleotide sequence: TGTGCCAGCAGCTTAGACCAGGGGGACAATCAGCCCCAGCATTTT. Amino acid sequence: CASSLDQGDNQPQHF.